The T cell receptor beta chain described here comes from a study of blood T cell repertoires in COVID-19. The germline gives CDR1 SGHAT, CDR2 FQDESV (reference sequence). The CDR3 runs 14 residues. Trimming took 3 bases from V and 1 from J, leaving 9 bases between them. Only in-frame clones appear in the TCRdb table, and some are missing; sequencing was by immunoSEQ multiplex PCR. The data contain about 200,000 clones, 86% of them seen just once; the ten biggest clones take up around 6%. V gene TRBV11-1 combines with J gene TRBJ1-1; D not certain. Source material: PBMCs or T cells enriched from blood (not recorded which). The receptor comes from a man in his forties with acute COVID-19. The CDR3 reads CASSFVPRNTEAFF. CDR3 bases: TGTGCCAGCAGCTTCGTCCCCAGGAACACTGAAGCTTTCTTT.